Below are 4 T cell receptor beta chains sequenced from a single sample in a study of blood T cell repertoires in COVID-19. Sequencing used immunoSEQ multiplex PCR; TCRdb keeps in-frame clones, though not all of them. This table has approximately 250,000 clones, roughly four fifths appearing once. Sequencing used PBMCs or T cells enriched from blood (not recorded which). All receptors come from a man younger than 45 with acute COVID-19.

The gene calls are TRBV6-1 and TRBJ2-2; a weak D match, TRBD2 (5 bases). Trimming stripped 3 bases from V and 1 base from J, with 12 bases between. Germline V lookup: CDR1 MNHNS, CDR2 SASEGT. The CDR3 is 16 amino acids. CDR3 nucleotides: TGTGCCAGCAGTGATAGGGCTAGCCTGAACACCGGGGAGCTGTTTTTT. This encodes CASSDRASLNTGELFF.

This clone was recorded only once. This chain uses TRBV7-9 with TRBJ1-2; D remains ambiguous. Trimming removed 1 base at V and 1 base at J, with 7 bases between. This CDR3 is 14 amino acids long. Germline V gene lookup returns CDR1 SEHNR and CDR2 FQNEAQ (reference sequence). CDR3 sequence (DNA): TGTGCCAGCAGCTTAGTAAGCGGTAACTATGGCTACACCTTC. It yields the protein CASSLVSGNYGYTF.

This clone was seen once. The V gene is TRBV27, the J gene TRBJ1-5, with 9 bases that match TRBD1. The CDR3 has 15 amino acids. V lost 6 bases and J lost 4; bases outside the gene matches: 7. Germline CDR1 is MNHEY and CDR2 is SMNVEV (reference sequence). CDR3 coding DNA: TGTGCCAGCAGGATGACAGGGGGACTTAATCAGCCCCAGCATTTT. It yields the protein CASRMTGGLNQPQHF.

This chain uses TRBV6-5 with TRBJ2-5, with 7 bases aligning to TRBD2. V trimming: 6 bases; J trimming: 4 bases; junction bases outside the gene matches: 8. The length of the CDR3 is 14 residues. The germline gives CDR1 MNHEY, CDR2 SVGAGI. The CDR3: CASRSPSGAETQYF. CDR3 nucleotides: TGTGCCAGCAGATCACCGAGCGGGGCAGAGACCCAGTACTTC.